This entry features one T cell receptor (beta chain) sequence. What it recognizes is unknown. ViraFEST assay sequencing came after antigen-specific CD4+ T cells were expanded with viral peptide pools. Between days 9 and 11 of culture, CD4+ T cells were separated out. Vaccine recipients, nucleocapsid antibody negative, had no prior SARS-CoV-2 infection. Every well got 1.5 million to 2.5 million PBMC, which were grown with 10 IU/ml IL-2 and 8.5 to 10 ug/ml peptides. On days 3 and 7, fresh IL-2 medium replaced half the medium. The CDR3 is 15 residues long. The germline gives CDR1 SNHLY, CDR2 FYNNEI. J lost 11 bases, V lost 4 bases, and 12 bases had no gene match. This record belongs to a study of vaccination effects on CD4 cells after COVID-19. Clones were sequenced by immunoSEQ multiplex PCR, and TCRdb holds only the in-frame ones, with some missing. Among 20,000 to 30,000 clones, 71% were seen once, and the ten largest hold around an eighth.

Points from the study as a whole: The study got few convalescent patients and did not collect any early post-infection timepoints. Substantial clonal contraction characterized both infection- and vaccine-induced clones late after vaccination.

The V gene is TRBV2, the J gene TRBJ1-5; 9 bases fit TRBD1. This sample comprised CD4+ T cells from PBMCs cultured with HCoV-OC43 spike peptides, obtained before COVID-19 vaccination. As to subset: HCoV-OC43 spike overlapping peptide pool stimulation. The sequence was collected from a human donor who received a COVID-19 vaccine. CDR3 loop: CASSGLGQGTVAQHF. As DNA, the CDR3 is TGTGCCAGCAGTGGACTGGGACAGGGAACCGTGGCCCAGCATTTT.